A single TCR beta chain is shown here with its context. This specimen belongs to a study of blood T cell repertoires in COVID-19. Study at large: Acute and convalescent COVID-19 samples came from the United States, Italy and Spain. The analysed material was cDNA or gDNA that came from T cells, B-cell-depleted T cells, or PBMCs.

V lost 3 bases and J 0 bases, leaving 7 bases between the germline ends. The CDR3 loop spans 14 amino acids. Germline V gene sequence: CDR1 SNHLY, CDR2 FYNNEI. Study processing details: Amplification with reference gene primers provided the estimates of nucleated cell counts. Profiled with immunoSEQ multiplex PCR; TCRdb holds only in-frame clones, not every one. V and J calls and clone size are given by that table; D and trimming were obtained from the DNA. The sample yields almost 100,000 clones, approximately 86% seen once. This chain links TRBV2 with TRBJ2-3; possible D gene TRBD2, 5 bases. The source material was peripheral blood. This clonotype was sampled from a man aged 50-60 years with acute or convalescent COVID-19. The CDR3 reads CASSERTSTDTQYF. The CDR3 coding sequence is TGTGCCAGCAGTGAGCGGACTAGCACAGATACGCAGTATTTT. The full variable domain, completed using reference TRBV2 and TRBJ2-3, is EPEVTQTPSHQVTQMGQEVILRCVPISNHLYFYWYRQILGQKVEFLVSFYNNEISEKSEIFDDQFSVERPDGSNFTLKIRSTKLEDSAMYFCASSERTSTDTQYFGPGTRLTVL.